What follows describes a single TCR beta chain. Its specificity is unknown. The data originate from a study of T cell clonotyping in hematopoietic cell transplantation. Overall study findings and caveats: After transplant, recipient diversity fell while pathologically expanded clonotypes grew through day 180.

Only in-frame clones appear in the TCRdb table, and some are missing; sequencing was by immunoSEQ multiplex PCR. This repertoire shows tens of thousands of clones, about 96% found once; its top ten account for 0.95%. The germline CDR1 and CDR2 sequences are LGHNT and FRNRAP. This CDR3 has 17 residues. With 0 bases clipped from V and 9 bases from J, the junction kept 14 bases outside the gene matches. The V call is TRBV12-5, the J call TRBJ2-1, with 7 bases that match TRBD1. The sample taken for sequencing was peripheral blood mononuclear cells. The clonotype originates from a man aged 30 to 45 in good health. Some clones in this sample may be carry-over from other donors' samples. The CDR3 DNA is TGTGCTAGTGGTTTGGTAAAGGGGGCAGCGGAGCTGGGTGAGCAGTTCTTC. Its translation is CASGLVKGAAELGEQFF.